A single sample is the source of the 25 T cell receptor beta chains below, sequenced in a study of Ad26.COV2.S vaccination and SARS-CoV-2 variants (dated by TCRdb to the early 2020s). The method was the immunoSEQ multiplex PCR assay. Drawn from immuneACCESS, this table holds only the in-frame rearrangements with V and J called that TCRdb kept. Clones are partly lost; checked studies trace under half to an unresolved V gene and leave the rest unexplained. The table for this sample lists around 240,000 clones; approximately 90% of them were counted only once. The ten most abundant clones make up 9.5% to 12% of the sample. The treatment or condition label, as the study defines it: 15 to 20 received Ad26.COV2.S at low or high dose, single or two shots; roughly five received placebo; per-sample allocation not given. For vaccine and placebo recipients, the sequenced repertoires came from samples collected on day 63 after the first injection.

The source was peripheral blood, collected in a trial of Ad26.COV2.S vaccine versus placebo. The receptor source for this set is a person between 18 and 60 years old who received the Ad26.COV2.S COVID-19 vaccine or a placebo.

Only a few counts were recorded for this clone. The chain recombines TRBV6-5 with TRBJ1-2; 7 bases match TRBD1. V lost 2 bases and J lost 4; bases outside the gene matches: 4. The CDR3 loop spans 14 amino acids. Germline-derived CDR1 and CDR2 are MNHEY and SVGAGI. The CDR3 sequence is CASSYDRAPYGYTF. CDR3 nucleotide sequence: TGTGCCAGCAGTTACGACAGGGCCCCCTATGGCTACACCTTC.

In this sample, this clone turned up once. The chain combines TRBV7-9 with TRBJ1-5, with a tentative D call TRBD1 (6 bases). Trimming took off 1 base at V and 4 bases at J, with 8 bases between the two ends. Germline lookup yields CDR1 SEHNR and CDR2 FQNEAQ (reference sequence). This CDR3 is built from 14 residues. The CDR3 region is CASSLEGGNQPQHF. Written as DNA, the CDR3 is TGTGCCAGCAGCTTAGAGGGGGGGAATCAGCCCCAGCATTTT.

J is TRBJ1-5 and V is TRBV6-5; no clear D gene. The germline CDR1 and CDR2 sequences are MNHEY and SVGAGI. CDR3 size: 12 residues. The V gene lost 4 bases and the J gene lost 4 bases, with 5 bases spanning the gap. CDR3 amino acids: CASSSINQPQHF. In nucleotides, the CDR3 is TGTGCCAGCAGTTCCATTAATCAGCCCCAGCATTTT.

The V call is TRBV5-1, the J call TRBJ1-5, with D maybe TRBD1 (5 bases). The germline V and J ends were trimmed by 3 bases and 2 bases, with 12 bases remaining between them. Germline CDR1 SGHRS, CDR2 YFSETQ. This CDR3 is built from 15 residues. The CDR3 reads CASSWDGDGNQPQHF. As DNA, the CDR3 is TGCGCCAGCAGCTGGGACGGGGACGGCAATCAGCCCCAGCATTTT.

The table lists this clone with a count of one. The rearrangement uses TRBV28 and TRBJ1-2; the D gene is possibly TRBD1 (5 bases). With 5 bases removed from V and 3 bases from J, the gap between germline ends came to 13 bases. The germline V gene encodes CDR1 MDHEN and CDR2 SYDVKM. This CDR3 spans 14 amino acids. CDR3 residues: CASSPFGADYGYTF. DNA of the CDR3: TGTGCCAGCAGTCCATTCGGGGCCGACTATGGCTACACCTTC.

This chain joins TRBV30 and TRBJ1-2; weak D call: TRBD1 (6 bases). With 2 bases removed from V and 7 bases from J, the gap between germline ends came to 14 bases. From germline, CDR1 is GTSNPN and CDR2 SVGIG (reference sequence). The CDR3 sequence is 13 residues long. The CDR3 nucleotides are TGTGCCTGGAGTCCCTCCAAGACAGGTGGCTACACCTTC. This sequence encodes CAWSPSKTGGYTF.

The rearrangement uses TRBV12-3 or TRBV12-4 and TRBJ2-2; D is unresolved. Deletions cut 3 bases from V and 6 bases from J, with 8 bases between. The CDR3 runs to 13 residues. CDR3 region: CASSFGNPGELFF. The CDR3 DNA sequence: TGTGCCAGCAGTTTCGGAAATCCCGGGGAGCTGTTTTTT.

The chain recombines TRBV19 with TRBJ1-1; no clear D. Trimming removed 5 bases at V and 1 base at J, with 17 bases between. Per germline, CDR1 LNHDA and CDR2 SQIVND (reference sequence). The CDR3 totals 16 residues. CDR3 in amino acids: CASSPWDNTGNTEAFF. The CDR3 bases are TGTGCCAGTAGTCCCTGGGATAATACGGGGAACACTGAAGCTTTCTTT.

The chain uses TRBV11-2 and TRBJ2-3, with D maybe TRBD2 (6 bases). This CDR3 spans 15 amino acids. V lost 5 bases and J 2 bases, leaving 14 bases between the germline ends. Germline lookup yields CDR1 SGHAT and CDR2 FQNNGV. The CDR3 DNA follows: TGTGCCAGCAGCCCAGGAGGAGGGTTCACAGATACGCAGTATTTT. It specifies CASSPGGGFTDTQYF. The full variable domain, with the rest looked up from reference TRBV11-2 and TRBJ2-3, is EAGVAQSPRYKIIEKRQSVAFWCNPISGHATLYWYQQILGQGPKLLIQFQNNGVVDDSQLPKDRFSAERLKGVDSTLKIQPAKLEDSAVYLCASSPGGGFTDTQYFGPGTRLTVL.

The chain couples TRBV7-9 to TRBJ2-7, with D possibly being TRBD1 or TRBD2 (5 bases each). The length of the CDR3 is 12 residues. The V end lost 5 bases, the J end lost 4 bases, and 9 bases lay between the germline ends. In germline, CDR1 is SEHNR, CDR2 FQNEAQ (reference sequence). As DNA, the CDR3 is TGTGCCAGCAGCCAGGGACCTTACGAGCAGTACTTC. Translating gives CASSQGPYEQYF.

The chain uses TRBV19 and TRBJ2-1, with 8 bases identical to TRBD2. Germline V lookup: CDR1 LNHDA, CDR2 SQIVND (reference sequence). This CDR3 is 17 amino acids long. V gave up 2 bases and J gave up 8 bases; unmatched junction bases: 14. The CDR3 sequence: CASSIPGGVRGAHEQFF. Written as DNA, the CDR3 is TGTGCCAGTAGTATACCCGGGGGGGTGCGCGGGGCCCATGAGCAGTTCTTC.

A single count supports this clone. The chain links TRBV28 to TRBJ1-6, with a possible D match to TRBD1 (5 bases). V was trimmed by 9 bases and J by 4 bases, leaving 16 bases between them. The CDR3 contains 15 residues. Germline V gene data show CDR1 as MDHEN and CDR2 as SYDVKM. The CDR3 DNA reads TGTGCCAGTAACCCTTCCACAGGTTATAATTCACCCCTCCACTTT. Amino acids: CASNPSTGYNSPLHF.

In the case of this clone: The sample has other DNA sequences that encode this CDR3 too. This sequence joins TRBV18 and TRBJ2-5; maybe TRBD1 (6 bases). This CDR3 comprises 14 residues. CDR1 KGHSH and CDR2 LQKENI come from the germline V gene. V gave up 2 bases and J gave up 2 bases, with 9 bases separating them. The chain's CDR3 is CASSPVGGQETQYF. The CDR3 nucleotides are TGTGCCAGCTCACCAGTAGGGGGTCAAGAGACCCAGTACTTC.

The CDR3: CASWTEAGETQYF. For the CDR3, the DNA is TGTGCCAGCTGGACGGAGGCGGGAGAGACCCAGTACTTC. The chain couples TRBV10-3 to TRBJ2-5; tentative D call: TRBD2 (5 bases). The V and J ends lost 10 bases and 4 bases respectively, with 16 bases between them. The CDR3 contains 13 residues. From germline, CDR1 is ENHRY and CDR2 SYGVKD.

The genes are TRBV25-1 and TRBJ2-1; D gene unclear. V lost 2 bases and J 4 bases, leaving 21 bases between the germline ends. CDR1 and CDR2 from the germline V gene are MGHDK and SYGVNS. The CDR3 spans 18 residues. The CDR3 here is CASSEGHPLGGAYNEQFF. The CDR3 bases are TGTGCCAGCAGTGAAGGTCACCCTCTAGGCGGAGCGTACAATGAGCAGTTCTTC.

The chain combines TRBV19 with TRBJ1-2; D remains ambiguous. This CDR3 spans 16 amino acids. Deletions cut 5 bases from V and 0 bases from J, with 16 bases between. Germline-derived CDR1 and CDR2 are LNHDA and SQIVND (reference sequence). This CDR3 reads CASSPPWGTANYGYTF. CDR3 bases: TGTGCCAGTAGTCCCCCCTGGGGAACAGCTAACTATGGCTACACCTTC.

This rearrangement joins TRBV6-1 to TRBJ2-7; 12 nucleotides agree with TRBD2. The germline gives CDR1 MNHNS, CDR2 SASEGT. The CDR3 is 18 residues long. V trimming: 1 base; J trimming: 7 bases; junction bases outside the gene matches: 14. Here the CDR3 DNA reads TGTGCCAGCAGTGAAGTAGCCCAGATACTAGCGGGGGGAGGGGAGCAGTACTTC. Protein sequence: CASSEVAQILAGGGEQYF.

The chain joins TRBV9 to TRBJ2-1, with 14 bases matching TRBD2. Germline V lookup: CDR1 SGDLS, CDR2 YYNGEE. V dropped 4 bases and J dropped 7; count of bases not matched to a gene: 10. The CDR3 is made up of 17 amino acids. CDR3: CASSPRKGTSGRNEQFF. DNA for the CDR3: TGTGCCAGCAGCCCCCGGAAGGGGACTAGCGGGAGAAATGAGCAGTTCTTC.

V and J are TRBV11-2 and TRBJ1-1; maybe TRBD1 (5 bases). CDR1 SGHAT and CDR2 FQNNGV come from the germline V gene. The CDR3 runs 14 residues. V dropped 5 bases and J dropped 8 bases, with 18 bases sitting between them. CDR3 DNA sequence: TGTGCCAGCAGCCCGGACGGGGCGCTTAGGGAAGCTTTCTTT. Its translation: CASSPDGALREAFF.

CDR3 bases: TGTGCCAGCACCTCCCGGGGGCCGAATGGAAACACCATATATTTT. Translated: CASTSRGPNGNTIYF. This chain connects TRBV7-3 to TRBJ1-3; D may be TRBD1 (6 bases). The V end lost 7 bases, the J end lost 3 bases, and 16 bases lay between the germline ends. CDR3 length equals 15 residues. Germline lookup yields CDR1 SGHTA and CDR2 FQGTGA.

This chain links TRBV5-7 with TRBJ2-2; 9 nucleotides match TRBD1. TRBV5-7 is an ORF, with its function uncertain. The CDR3 has 13 residues. V lost 3 bases, J lost 11 bases, and 5 bases stayed unmatched. DNA for the CDR3: TGTGCCAGCAGCTCAACAGGGGGCGTCGAGCTGTTTTTT. Translating gives CASSSTGGVELFF.

J is TRBJ2-6 and V is TRBV5-1; D may be TRBD1 or TRBD2 (6 bases each). The germline CDR1 and CDR2 sequences are SGHRS and YFSETQ. Trimming removed 4 bases from V and 2 bases from J, with 16 bases in between. The CDR3 length is 17 residues. The CDR3 sequence is CASSIQGLLAGANVLTF. The CDR3 nucleotides are TGCGCCAGCAGCATACAGGGACTGCTTGCTGGGGCCAACGTCCTGACTTTC.

This chain links TRBV13 with TRBJ2-1, with TRBD2 identical over 7 bases. The CDR3 covers 15 residues. Per the germline V gene, CDR1 is PRHDT and CDR2 is FYEKMQ (reference sequence). V shed 3 bases and J 4 bases; nucleotides not matched to a gene: 6. The CDR3 nucleotides read TGTGCCAGCAGCTTTGCGGGGGTACAATACAATGAGCAGTTCTTC. Residues: CASSFAGVQYNEQFF.

J is TRBJ2-1 and V is TRBV7-6, with TRBD2 identical over 12 bases. V gave up 3 bases and J gave up 7 bases; unmatched junction bases: 10. The germline V gene encodes CDR1 SGHVS and CDR2 FNYEAQ. The CDR3 extends over 17 amino acids. The CDR3 DNA sequence: TGTGCCAGCAGCTTTAGAGGGCTAGCGGGGGGGCAGAATGAGCAGTTCTTC. This translates into CASSFRGLAGGQNEQFF.

The chain joins TRBV3-1 (or the pseudogene TRBV3-2) to TRBJ2-2, with D perhaps assigned TRBD1 or TRBD2 (6 bases each). The V end was cut by 1 base, the J end by 5 bases, with 8 bases between. This CDR3 is 14 amino acids long. Germline lookup yields CDR1 LGHDT and CDR2 YNNKEL (reference sequence). In nucleotides, the CDR3 is TGTGCCAGCAGCCAAGGGGGGGCGACCGGGGAGCTGTTTTTT. Protein sequence: CASSQGGATGELFF.